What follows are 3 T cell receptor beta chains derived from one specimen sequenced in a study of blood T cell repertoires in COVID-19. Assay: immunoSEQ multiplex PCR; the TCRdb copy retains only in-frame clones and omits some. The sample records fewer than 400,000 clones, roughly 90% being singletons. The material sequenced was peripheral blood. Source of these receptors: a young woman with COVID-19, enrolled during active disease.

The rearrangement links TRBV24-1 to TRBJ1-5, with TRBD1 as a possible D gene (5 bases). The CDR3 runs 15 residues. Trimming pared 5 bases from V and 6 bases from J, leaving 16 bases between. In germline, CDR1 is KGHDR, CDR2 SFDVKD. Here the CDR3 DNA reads TGTGCCACCAGTGGTTCGACCGACAGATTTCAGCCCCAGCATTTT. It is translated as CATSGSTDRFQPQHF.

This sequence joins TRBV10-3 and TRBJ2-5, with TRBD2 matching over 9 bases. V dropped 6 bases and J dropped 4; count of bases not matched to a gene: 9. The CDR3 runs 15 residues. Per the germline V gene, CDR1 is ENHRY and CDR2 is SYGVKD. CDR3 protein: CAIRRAGGVGETQYF. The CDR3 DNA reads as TGTGCCATCAGGCGAGCGGGAGGAGTGGGAGAGACCCAGTACTTC.

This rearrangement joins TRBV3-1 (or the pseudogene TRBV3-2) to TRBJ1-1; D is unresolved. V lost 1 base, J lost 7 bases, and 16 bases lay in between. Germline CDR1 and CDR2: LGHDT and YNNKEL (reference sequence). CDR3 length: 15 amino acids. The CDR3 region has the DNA TGTGCCAGCAGCCAAGTCTTCGGGAACCGGATTGAAGCTTTCTTT. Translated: CASSQVFGNRIEAFF.